The text below deals with one T cell receptor beta chain. A much larger clone lies one base from this, so it may be a read error. The data are from a study of neurological immune-mediated disorders. From 15-18 subjects, each sequencing run yielded over 170 million TCR-beta sequences. TCRdb re-derived calls from the 5' RACE reads in MiXCR, one entry per CDR3 protein. This table has about 84,000 distinct CDR3 sequences, around 10% appearing once. The CDR3 has 13 residues. The germline CDR1 and CDR2 sequences are LNHNV and YYDKDF (reference sequence). This sequence was found in a man aged 35 to 55 in good health. Input material: PBMCs. The chain links TRBV15 to TRBJ2-7, with D possibly TRBD1 on 6 matching bases. In DNA, the CDR3 is TGTTCCACCAGCAGAGATTTTTCGGACAGCAAGTACTTC. Its translation: CSTSRDFSDSKYF.